This TCR beta chain was sequenced during a study of cytomegalovirus exposure and HLA in healthy donors. The PCR used 60 Vbeta and 13 Jbeta primers. Produced via immunoSEQ multiplex PCR; TCRdb's table is partial and in-frame only. The sample consists of about 82,000 clones, roughly 82% of them appearing once. The V gene lost 0 bases and the J gene lost 2 bases, with 11 bases spanning the gap. Germline V gene data show CDR1 as SNHLY and CDR2 as FYNNEI. This CDR3 is 16 amino acids long. The sample comprised PBMCs. The TCR sequence derives from a man aged 65-85 years in good health and CMV-seropositive. This chain joins TRBV2 and TRBJ1-3; the D is unclear. CDR3 residues: CASSEALRQTGNTIYF. The CDR3 DNA follows: TGTGCCAGCAGTGAAGCGCTTCGTCAGACTGGAAACACCATATATTTT.